This T cell receptor (beta chain) was identified in a study of post-analysis software for immune sequencing data. Study information: Patients with relapsing-remitting, secondary progressive and progressive-relapsing multiple sclerosis courses were all represented. Study results and caveats: A handful of TRBV segments occurring more often in patients than controls included TRBV5-6, TRBV5-1 and TRBV20-1.

Libraries were made from TCR beta cDNA, and they carried unique molecular identifiers. Using its own MiXCR run on the PCR reads, TCRdb lists one record per CDR3 protein. Of roughly 870,000 distinct CDR3 sequences in the sample, approximately 50% were seen once. This clonotype occurred a few times. No antigen is known for it. In germline, CDR1 is SGHRS, CDR2 YFSETQ. This CDR3 spans 12 amino acids. The chain links TRBV5-1 to TRBJ2-5; possibly TRBD1 for D (5 bases). The J call could be wrong; TRBJ2-7 is a better fit for the DNA end. Material for sequencing was blood. The receptor's source is a girl aged 5 to 17 with multiple sclerosis. CDR3 protein: CASGVTGGEQYF. CDR3 sequence (DNA): TGCGCCAGCGGTGTTACAGGTGGCGAGCAGTACTTC.